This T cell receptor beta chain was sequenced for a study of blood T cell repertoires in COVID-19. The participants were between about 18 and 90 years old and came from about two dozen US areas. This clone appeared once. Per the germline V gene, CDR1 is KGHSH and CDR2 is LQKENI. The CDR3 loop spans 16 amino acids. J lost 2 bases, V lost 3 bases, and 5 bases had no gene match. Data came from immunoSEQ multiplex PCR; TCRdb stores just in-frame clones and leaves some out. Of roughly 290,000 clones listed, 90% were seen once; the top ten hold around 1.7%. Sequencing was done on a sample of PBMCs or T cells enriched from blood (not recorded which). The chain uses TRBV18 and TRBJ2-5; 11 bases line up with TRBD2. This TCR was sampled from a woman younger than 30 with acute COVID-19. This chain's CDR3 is CASSPLAGGLQETQYF. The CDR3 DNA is TGTGCCAGCTCACCCTTAGCGGGAGGGCTACAAGAGACCCAGTACTTC.